This TCR beta chain was sequenced for a study of blood T cell repertoires in COVID-19. Study information: Samples representing acute and convalescent COVID-19 were sourced from the United States, Italy and Spain.

The protocol was immunoSEQ multiplex PCR, while the TCRdb copy is restricted to in-frame clones and leaves out a portion. The data show under 250,000 clones, over 75% seen once. Germline loops: CDR1 SNHLY, CDR2 FYNNEI. This CDR3 region has 16 residues. V lost 0 bases and J lost 8; bases outside the gene matches: 7. The TCR comes from a woman aged 40 to 50 with acute or convalescent COVID-19. The chain combines TRBV2 with TRBJ1-4; 9 bases fit TRBD1. The sequencing input was peripheral blood. CDR3 in DNA: TGTGCCAGCAGTGAAGCGTGGACAGGGGTTCGCGAAAAACTGTTTTTT. The encoded protein is CASSEAWTGVREKLFF.